The 19 T cell receptor beta chains below come from one sample, sequenced in a study of blood T cell repertoires in COVID-19. Using immunoSEQ multiplex PCR, the repertoire was profiled, and TCRdb retains in-frame clones only, with some absent. The sample contains more than 95,000 clones, about 89% of which appear only once. Sequenced: peripheral blood. Receptors originate from a woman between 55 and 75 years old with acute or convalescent COVID-19.

The sample holds a few counts of this clone. The gene calls are TRBV5-1 and TRBJ1-1; weak D call: TRBD1 (5 bases). V dropped 0 bases and J dropped 3 bases, with 15 bases sitting between them. The CDR3 extends over 16 amino acids. Germline V gives CDR1 SGHRS, CDR2 YFSETQ. The CDR3 nucleotides read TGCGCCAGCAGCTTGGCACAGGTAGCCTCCTACACTGAAGCTTTCTTT. It codes for CASSLAQVASYTEAFF.

J is TRBJ1-1 and V is TRBV5-1, with 7 bases matching TRBD1. The CDR3 sequence is 14 residues long. J gave up 4 bases and V 4 bases, and 7 bases lay outside the gene matches. Germline V gives CDR1 SGHRS, CDR2 YFSETQ. This chain's CDR3 is CASSIRDSSTEAFF. CDR3 nucleotides: TGCGCCAGCAGCATACGGGACAGTAGCACTGAAGCTTTCTTT.

This chain joins TRBV2 and TRBJ2-7; TRBD1 matches at 8 bases. The germline CDR1 and CDR2 sequences are SNHLY and FYNNEI. V shed 6 bases, J shed 4 bases, and the junction held 5 bases outside the gene matches. The CDR3 contains 13 residues. The CDR3 here is CASRGDRGYEQYV. The CDR3 region has the DNA TGTGCCAGCAGGGGTGACAGGGGATACGAGCAGTACGTC.

This clone was counted once. The chain joins TRBV2 to TRBJ1-2; tentative D call: TRBD1 (5 bases). In germline, CDR1 is SNHLY, CDR2 FYNNEI. This CDR3 region has 15 residues. V lost 7 bases and J lost 9, with 24 bases in between. In DNA, the CDR3 is TGTGCCAGCATGACTACCGGGGGTCGATTCCAGAGCTACACCTTC. This encodes CASMTTGGRFQSYTF.

Only one count was recorded for this clone. This sequence joins TRBV3-1 (or the pseudogene TRBV3-2) and TRBJ2-2; D may be TRBD2 (6 bases). CDR3 length: 12 amino acids. CDR1 and CDR2 (germline): LGHDT, YNNKEL (reference sequence). Trimming removed 4 bases at V and 6 bases at J, with 6 bases between. As DNA, the CDR3 is TGTGCCAGCAGCCCTAGCGCCGGGGAGCTGTTTTTT. This gives the protein CASSPSAGELFF.

V usage is TRBV24-1 and J usage is TRBJ1-1; TRBD1 aligns across 12 bases. Germline CDR1 is KGHDR and CDR2 is SFDVKD. This CDR3 has 12 amino acids. V shed 9 bases and J 11 bases; nucleotides not matched to a gene: 6. DNA for the CDR3: TGTGCCACCGTAGGGACAGGGGGCTTTGCTTTCTTT. It encodes CATVGTGGFAFF.

The chain is built from TRBV4-1 and TRBJ2-1; perhaps TRBD2 as D (6 bases). CDR3 size: 16 residues. V was cut by 0 bases and J by 8 bases, with 17 bases left in between. Germline lookup yields CDR1 MGHRA and CDR2 YSYEKL. The CDR3 coding sequence is TGCGCCAGCAGCCAAGATCGGGGCGGAGGGAGCCATGAGCAGTTCTTC. Amino acids: CASSQDRGGGSHEQFF.

V and J are TRBV5-1 and TRBJ1-1, with D maybe TRBD1 (6 bases). There are 14 residues in the CDR3. Trimming pared 0 bases from V and 2 bases from J, leaving 8 bases between. Germline CDR1 is SGHRS and CDR2 is YFSETQ. CDR3 DNA sequence: TGCGCCAGCAGCTTGGTAGGGACAAACACTGAAGCTTTCTTT. This sequence encodes CASSLVGTNTEAFF.

The J gene is TRBJ1-5, the V gene TRBV11-2; D is unresolved. Per germline, CDR1 SGHAT and CDR2 FQNNGV. Deletions cut 0 bases from V and 10 bases from J, with 10 bases between. This CDR3 has 13 residues. CDR3 nucleotides: TGTGCCAGCAGCTTAGATTCGGACTTACCCCAGCATTTT. It encodes CASSLDSDLPQHF.

The CDR3 here is CASSLIRQGHEQYF. CDR3 coding DNA: TGTGCCAGCAGCTTAATCCGCCAGGGCCACGAGCAGTACTTC. The V and J genes are TRBV11-2 and TRBJ2-7, with a weak D call TRBD1 (5 bases). Germline-derived CDR1 and CDR2 are SGHAT and FQNNGV. V lost 2 bases and J 5 bases, leaving 13 bases between the germline ends. The CDR3 sequence is 14 residues long.

The chain couples TRBV18 to TRBJ1-1; TRBD1 aligns across 12 bases. The CDR3 runs to 18 residues. Germline loops: CDR1 KGHSH, CDR2 LQKENI. J was trimmed by 5 bases and V by 1 base; bases with no gene match: 11. The CDR3 loop is CASSPLPGQGAQMTEAFF. DNA for the CDR3: TGTGCCAGCTCACCACTCCCGGGACAGGGGGCGCAAATGACTGAAGCTTTCTTT.

This clone has only a few counts. This chain joins TRBV7-9 and TRBJ1-1, with a weak D call TRBD1 (5 bases). The CDR3 runs to 14 residues. The germline V gene has CDR1 SEHNR and CDR2 FQNEAQ (reference sequence). Trimming removed 0 bases from V and 6 bases from J, with 11 bases in between. CDR3 nucleotides: TGTGCCAGCAGCTTAGCCGGCAGGACACCTGAAGCTTTCTTT. Its protein is CASSLAGRTPEAFF.

The chain is built from TRBV24-1 and TRBJ1-2; TRBD1 agrees at 7 bases. From germline, CDR1 is KGHDR and CDR2 SFDVKD. Unmatched junction bases numbered 3, after V lost 2 bases and J lost 4 bases. The CDR3 covers 14 residues. Here the CDR3 reads CATSDWGTAYGYTF. CDR3 DNA sequence: TGTGCCACCAGTGATTGGGGGACAGCCTATGGCTACACCTTC.

The chain has TRBV9 and TRBJ1-2, with D perhaps matching TRBD1 (5 bases). From germline, CDR1 is SGDLS and CDR2 YYNGEE. The V end was cut by 4 bases, the J end by 2 bases, with 12 bases between. The CDR3 is 14 residues long. The CDR3 nucleotides are TGTGCCAGCAGCCCCGGGGGGGGGAACTATGGCTACACCTTC. Translated: CASSPGGGNYGYTF. Together with reference TRBV9 and TRBJ1-2, the CDR3 gives the full variable domain: DSGVTQTPKHLITATGQRVTLRCSPRSGDLSVYWYQQSLDQGLQFLIQYYNGEERAKGNILERFSAQQFPDLHSELNLSSLELGDSALYFCASSPGGGNYGYTFGSGTRLTVV.

V and J are TRBV7-8 and TRBJ2-7; maybe TRBD1 (6 bases). This CDR3 comprises 12 residues. Germline values: CDR1 SGHVS, CDR2 FQNEAQ. V lost 7 bases and J 3 bases, leaving 10 bases between the germline ends. The CDR3: CASTGALYEQYF. DNA of the CDR3: TGTGCCAGCACAGGGGCCCTCTACGAGCAGTACTTC.

In this sample, this clone turned up a few times. The chain combines TRBV19 with TRBJ1-1, with TRBD1 matching over 9 bases. Germline values: CDR1 LNHDA, CDR2 SQIVND (reference sequence). The CDR3 runs to 14 residues. The V segment lost 10 bases and the J segment 4 bases; nucleotides outside the gene matches: 10. In DNA, the CDR3 is TGTGCCACCCGGGACAGGGCCAGGAGCACTGAAGCTTTCTTT. It encodes CATRDRARSTEAFF.

V usage is TRBV27 and J usage is TRBJ1-1, with 7 bases matching TRBD1. The CDR3 length is 15 residues. The germline gives CDR1 MNHEY, CDR2 SMNVEV (reference sequence). Trimming removed 6 bases from V and 2 bases from J; junction bases left unmatched: 9. The CDR3 loop reads CASSPDRTLNTEAFF. The CDR3 DNA follows: TGTGCCAGCAGCCCGGACAGGACGTTAAACACTGAAGCTTTCTTT.

The V and J genes are TRBV5-1 and TRBJ1-3; D is ambiguous. Germline CDR1 and CDR2: SGHRS and YFSETQ. Trimming shortened V by 2 bases and J by 3 bases, and 6 bases separated the two germline ends. This CDR3 spans 13 amino acids. The CDR3 loop reads CASSLDIGNTIYF. CDR3 nucleotides: TGCGCCAGCAGCTTAGACATTGGAAACACCATATATTTT. Combining the CDR3 with reference TRBV5-1 and TRBJ1-3 gives the whole variable domain KAGVTQTPRYLIKTRGQQVTLSCSPISGHRSVSWYQQTPGQGLQFLFEYFSETQRNKGNFPGRFSGRQFSNSRSEMNVSTLELGDSALYLCASSLDIGNTIYFGEGSWLTVV.

This clone was seen just once. The V and J genes are TRBV6-5 and TRBJ1-6, with D perhaps matching TRBD1 (5 bases). CDR3 length: 13 residues. Trimming shortened V by 6 bases and J by 8 bases, and 11 bases separated the two germline ends. Germline V gene sequence: CDR1 MNHEY, CDR2 SVGAGI. CDR3 in amino acids: CASSRTLHSPLHF. The CDR3 nucleotides are TGTGCCAGCAGCCGGACACTGCATTCACCCCTCCACTTT.